Presented here are 3 T cell receptor beta chains from one specimen sequenced in a study of T cell changes during pregnancy in multiple sclerosis. TCRdb keeps only in-frame clones here, not all; method: immunoSEQ multiplex PCR. The table records 30,000 to 35,000 clones, 90% of them present only once. The source material was CD4+ T cells from peripheral blood mononuclear cells, sampled in the third trimester of pregnancy. The receptors derive from a female donor in good health, enrolled as a control in a pregnancy study.

This sequence joins TRBV7-6 and TRBJ2-2; TRBD2 aligns across 10 bases. The CDR3 is 20 residues long. Germline V gene lookup returns CDR1 SGHVS and CDR2 FNYEAQ. V was pared by 1 base and J by 2 bases, with 13 bases of the junction left unmatched. Here the CDR3 reads CASSLVSAVLAGRNTGELFF. CDR3 in DNA: TGTGCCAGCAGCTTAGTATCGGCGGTACTAGCGGGAAGAAACACCGGGGAGCTGTTTTTT.

Only a few counts were recorded for this clone. This chain uses TRBV6-1 with TRBJ2-7, with a tentative D call TRBD2 (5 bases). There are 12 residues in the CDR3. Germline loops: CDR1 MNHNS, CDR2 SASEGT. Trimming left V 6 bases short and J 4 bases short, with 10 bases between. This chain's CDR3 is CASRPSGYEQYF. In DNA form, the CDR3 reads TGTGCCAGCAGACCTTCGGGGTACGAGCAGTACTTC.

The J gene is TRBJ1-2, the V gene TRBV7-2; 7 bases line up with TRBD1. The CDR3 consists of 16 residues. The germline V gene has CDR1 SGHTA and CDR2 FQGNSA. The trim removed 5 bases at V and 6 bases at J, leaving 15 bases unmatched. The CDR3 DNA reads as TGTGCCAGCAGCCAGTCTCAGGCCGCAGGGGGACATGGCTACACCTTC. It yields the protein CASSQSQAAGGHGYTF.